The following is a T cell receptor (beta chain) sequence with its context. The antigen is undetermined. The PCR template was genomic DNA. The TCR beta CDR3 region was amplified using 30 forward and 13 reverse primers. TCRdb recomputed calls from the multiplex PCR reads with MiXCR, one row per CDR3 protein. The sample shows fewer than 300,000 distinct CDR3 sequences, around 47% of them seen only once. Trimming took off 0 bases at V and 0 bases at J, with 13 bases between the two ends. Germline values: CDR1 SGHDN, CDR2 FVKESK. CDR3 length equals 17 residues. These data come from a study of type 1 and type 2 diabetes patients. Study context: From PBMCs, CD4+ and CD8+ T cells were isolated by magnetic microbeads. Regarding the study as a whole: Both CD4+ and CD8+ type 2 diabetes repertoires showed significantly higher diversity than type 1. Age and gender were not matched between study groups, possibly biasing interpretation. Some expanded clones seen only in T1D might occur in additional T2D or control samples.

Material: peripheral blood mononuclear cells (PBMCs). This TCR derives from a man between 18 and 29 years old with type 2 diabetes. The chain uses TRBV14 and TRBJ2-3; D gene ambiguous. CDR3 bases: TGTGCCAGCAGCCAAGAAAGCCCCGGGCCAAGCACAGATACGCAGTATTTT. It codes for CASSQESPGPSTDTQYF.